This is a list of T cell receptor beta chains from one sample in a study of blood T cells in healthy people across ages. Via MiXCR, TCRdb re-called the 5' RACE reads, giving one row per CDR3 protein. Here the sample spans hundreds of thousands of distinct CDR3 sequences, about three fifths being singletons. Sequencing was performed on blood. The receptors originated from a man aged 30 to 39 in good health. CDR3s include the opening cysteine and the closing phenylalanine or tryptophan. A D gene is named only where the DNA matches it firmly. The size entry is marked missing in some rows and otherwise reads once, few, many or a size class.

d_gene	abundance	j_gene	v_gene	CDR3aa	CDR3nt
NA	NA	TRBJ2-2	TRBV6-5	CASTVRRTGELFF	TGTGCCAGCACCGTCCGTCGTACCGGGGAGCTGTTTTTT
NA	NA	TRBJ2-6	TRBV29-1	CSVGRDRGSGANVLTF	TGCAGCGTAGGACGGGACCGAGGCTCTGGGGCCAACGTCCTGACTTTC
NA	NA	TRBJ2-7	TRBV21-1	CASSTNQSTALQYF	TGTGCCAGCAGCACGAATCAAAGTACGGCTCTTCAGTACTTC
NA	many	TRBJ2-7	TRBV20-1	CSARIGDYEQYF	TGCAGTGCCCGTATTGGGGACTACGAGCAGTACTTC
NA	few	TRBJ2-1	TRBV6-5	CASSYSNGRGQQFF	TGTGCCAGCAGTTACTCGAATGGCAGGGGCCAGCAGTTCTTC
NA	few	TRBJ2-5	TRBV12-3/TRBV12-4	CASSFNVPQETQYF	TGTGCCAGCAGTTTTAACGTTCCCCAAGAGACCCAGTACTTC
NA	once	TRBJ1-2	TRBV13	CASSLPDRTYGYTF	TGTGCCAGCAGTCTCCCCGACAGGACCTATGGCTACACCTTC
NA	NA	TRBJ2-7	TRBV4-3	CASSRQGTAGDEQYF	TGCGCCAGCAGCCGCCAAGGAACAGCAGGCGACGAGCAGTACTTC
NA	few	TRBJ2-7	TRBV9	CASSVGVLPVDEQYF	TGTGCCAGCAGCGTAGGGGTCCTGCCCGTAGACGAGCAGTACTTC
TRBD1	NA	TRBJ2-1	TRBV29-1	CSVPQGQVTRSSYNEQFF	TGCAGCGTGCCGCAGGGACAGGTGACCAGGAGCTCCTACAATGAGCAGTTCTTC
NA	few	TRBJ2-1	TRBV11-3	CASSLDGQEQFF	TGTGCCAGCAGCTTAGATGGTCAAGAGCAGTTCTTC
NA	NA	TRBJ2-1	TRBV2	CASRSGFTGNANNANEQFF	TGTGCCAGCAGGTCGGGGTTCACAGGGAACGCTAATAACGCCAATGAGCAGTTCTTC
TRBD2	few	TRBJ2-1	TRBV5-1	CASSSGLIAGTGNEQFF	TGCGCCAGCAGCTCGGGACTCATAGCGGGAACGGGAAATGAGCAGTTCTTC
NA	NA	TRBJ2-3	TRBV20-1	CSARGERGPTDTQYF	TGCAGTGCTAGAGGTGAACGGGGGCCCACAGATACGCAGTATTTT
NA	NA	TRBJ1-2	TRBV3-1	CASSQVFAGGYTF	TGTGCCAGCAGCCAAGTTTTCGCTGGTGGCTACACCTTC
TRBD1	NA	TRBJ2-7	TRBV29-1	CSVRTGGNEQYF	TGCAGCGTCCGGACAGGGGGTAACGAGCAGTACTTC
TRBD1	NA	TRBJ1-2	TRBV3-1	CASSHTRDRGASYTF	TGTGCCAGCAGCCACACCCGGGACAGGGGGGCGAGCTACACCTTC
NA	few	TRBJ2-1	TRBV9	CASSVVAGLYNEQFF	TGTGCCAGCAGCGTAGTTGCGGGACTTTACAATGAGCAGTTCTTC
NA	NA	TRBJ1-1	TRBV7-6	CASSLATGLNTEAFF	TGTGCCAGCAGCTTAGCGACCGGACTGAACACTGAAGCTTTCTTT
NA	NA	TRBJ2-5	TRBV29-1	CSVDEGGKTQYF	TGCAGCGTTGATGAGGGGGGAAAGACCCAGTACTTC
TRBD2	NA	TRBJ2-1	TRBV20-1	CSASPGTSGRAYNEQFF	TGCAGTGCCAGCCCGGGGACTAGCGGGAGGGCCTACAATGAGCAGTTCTTC
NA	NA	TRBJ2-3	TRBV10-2	CASSETWLQYF	TGCGCCAGCAGTGAGACCTGGCTGCAGTATTTT
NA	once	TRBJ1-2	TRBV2	CASSDWGLYGYTF	TGTGCCAGCAGTGATTGGGGCCTCTATGGCTACACCTTC
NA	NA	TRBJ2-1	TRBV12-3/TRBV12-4	CASRTGAGVYNEQFF	TGTGCCAGCAGGACAGGCGCCGGGGTCTACAATGAGCAGTTCTTC
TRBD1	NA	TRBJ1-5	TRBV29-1	CSVPGQNNQPQHF	TGCAGCGTGCCGGGACAGAACAATCAGCCCCAGCATTTT
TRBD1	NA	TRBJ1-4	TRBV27	CASSPERGTANEKLFF	TGTGCCAGCAGTCCGGAGCGTGGGACAGCTAATGAAAAACTGTTTTTT
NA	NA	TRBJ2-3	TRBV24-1	CATSDQTNTQYF	TGTGCCACCAGTGACCAAACTAATACGCAGTATTTT
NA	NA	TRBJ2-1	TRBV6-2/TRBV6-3	CASSSRDRWGLSQFF	TGTGCCAGCAGTTCCCGAGACCGCTGGGGACTTTCGCAGTTCTTC
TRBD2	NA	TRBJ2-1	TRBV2	CASSLPPMREDFNEQFF	TGTGCCAGCAGCCTTCCTCCTATGCGGGAGGATTTTAATGAGCAGTTCTTC
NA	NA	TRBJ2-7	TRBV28	CASSLLIWSGYEQYF	TGTGCCAGCAGTTTATTAATTTGGAGCGGTTACGAGCAGTACTTC
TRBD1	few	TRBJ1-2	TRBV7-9	CASSLGGQEHYGYTF	TGTGCCAGCAGCTTAGGGGGACAGGAACACTATGGCTACACCTTC
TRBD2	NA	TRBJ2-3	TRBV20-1	CSARDPSSGNPDTQYF	TGCAGTGCTAGAGATCCCTCTAGCGGGAACCCAGATACGCAGTATTTT
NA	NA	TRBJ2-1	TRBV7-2	CASSSTGFSRGYNEQFF	TGTGCCAGCAGCTCAACTGGGTTTTCGCGGGGTTACAATGAGCAGTTCTTC
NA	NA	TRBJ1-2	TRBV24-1	CATSAIPQDVYGYTF	TGTGCCACCAGTGCCATTCCCCAGGACGTCTATGGCTACACCTTC
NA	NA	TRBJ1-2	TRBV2	CASSERIGANYGHTF	TGTGCCAGCAGTGAACGGATAGGAGCTAACTATGGCCACACCTTC
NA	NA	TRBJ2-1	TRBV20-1	CSAPDRAEYLDEQFF	TGCAGTGCTCCCGACCGAGCGGAGTATCTCGATGAGCAGTTCTTC
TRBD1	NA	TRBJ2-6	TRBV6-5	CASSAWDRVGANVLTF	TGTGCCAGCAGCGCCTGGGACAGGGTTGGGGCCAACGTCCTGACTTTC
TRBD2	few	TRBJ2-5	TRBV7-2	CASRTRSGNFQETQYF	TGTGCCAGCAGAACGCGTAGCGGGAACTTCCAAGAGACCCAGTACTTC
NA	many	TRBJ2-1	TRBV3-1	CASSQVLRAGGDHYNEQFF	TGTGCCAGCAGCCAAGTGTTAAGGGCAGGGGGGGACCACTACAATGAGCAGTTCTTC
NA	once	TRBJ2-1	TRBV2	CASSAGTLSNEQFF	TGTGCCAGCAGCGCAGGTACTCTGTCCAATGAGCAGTTCTTC
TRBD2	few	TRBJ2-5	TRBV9	CASSVSGRRETQYF	TGTGCCAGCAGTGTCAGCGGGAGGAGGGAGACCCAGTACTTC
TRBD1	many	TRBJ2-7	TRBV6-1	CASRDRGYEQYF	TGTGCCAGCAGGGACAGGGGCTACGAGCAGTACTTC
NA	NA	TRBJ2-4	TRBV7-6	CASSRTRGAYDGQYF	TGTGCCAGCAGTCGGACACGGGGGGCCTACGATGGGCAGTACTTC
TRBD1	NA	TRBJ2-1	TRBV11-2	CASSLYGTVDDNEQFF	TGTGCCAGCAGCTTATATGGGACAGTCGATGACAATGAGCAGTTCTTC